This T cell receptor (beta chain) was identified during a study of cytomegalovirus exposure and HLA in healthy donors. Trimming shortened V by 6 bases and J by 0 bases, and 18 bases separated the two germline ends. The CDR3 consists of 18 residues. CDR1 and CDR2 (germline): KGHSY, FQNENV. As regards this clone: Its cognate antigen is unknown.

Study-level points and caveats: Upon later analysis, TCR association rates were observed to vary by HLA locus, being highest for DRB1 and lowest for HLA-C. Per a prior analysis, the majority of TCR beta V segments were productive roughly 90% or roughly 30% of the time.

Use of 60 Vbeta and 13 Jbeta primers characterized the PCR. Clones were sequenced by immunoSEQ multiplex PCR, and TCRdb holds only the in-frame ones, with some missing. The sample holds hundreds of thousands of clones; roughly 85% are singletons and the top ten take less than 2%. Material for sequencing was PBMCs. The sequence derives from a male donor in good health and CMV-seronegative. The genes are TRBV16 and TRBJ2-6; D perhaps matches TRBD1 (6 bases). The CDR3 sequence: CASSSLTGMGSGANVLTF. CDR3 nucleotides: TGTGCCAGCAGTTCCCTTACAGGGATGGGCTCTGGGGCCAACGTCCTGACTTTC.